A single sample is the source of the 19 T cell receptor beta chains below, sequenced in a study of metastatic and nonmetastatic thyroid tumors (dated by TCRdb to the early 2020s). Before undergoing thyroid surgery, none of the patients had been given any kind of treatment. The receptor library was made with PCR. Sequencing instrument: Illumina HiSeq 4000. Using fastp at Q25 and MiXCR, TCRdb reprocessed the public reads and kept productive beta chains. This sample has approximately 20,000 clones in its table, and less than 35% of those were observed once. The ten biggest clones cover roughly 20% of the sample. Sequencing was carried out using adjacent normal tissue. Every receptor here comes from a female donor with papillary thyroid cancer or a benign thyroid nodule (not recorded which). Some clones in this sample may be carry-over from other donors' samples.

This clone is classed as medium-sized. The V gene is TRBV6-1, the J gene TRBJ1-5; D unclear. Trimming removed 4 bases at V and 6 bases at J, with 10 bases between. CDR3 length: 13 amino acids. Germline V gene lookup returns CDR1 MNHNS and CDR2 SASEGT. The CDR3 coding sequence is TGTGCCAGCAGTGGTATAGACGGTCAGCCCCAGCATTTT. It translates to CASSGIDGQPQHF.

This clone appeared a few times. The V and J genes are TRBV19 and TRBJ2-7, with TRBD1 matching 8 bases. The CDR3 runs to 13 residues. V shed 5 bases, J shed 5 bases, and the junction held 5 bases outside the gene matches. Per the germline V gene, CDR1 is LNHDA and CDR2 is SQIVND (reference sequence). CDR3 coding DNA: TGTGCCAGTAGTGACAGGGGAACAAACGAGCAGTACTTC. It yields the protein CASSDRGTNEQYF.

This clone was recorded at least ten times. The gene calls are TRBV5-5 and TRBJ2-2; the match to TRBD2 covers 9 bases. The V gene's germline CDR1 is SGHKS and CDR2 YYEKEE (reference sequence). This CDR3 comprises 15 residues. V lost 3 bases to trimming and J lost 4 bases; unmatched junction nucleotides: 4. The chain's CDR3 is CASSSGTSSTGELFF. The CDR3 DNA reads as TGTGCCAGCAGCTCCGGGACTAGCAGCACCGGGGAGCTGTTTTTT. The complete variable domain, with remaining parts taken from reference TRBV5-5 and TRBJ2-2, reads DAGVTQSPTHLIKTRGQQVTLRCSPISGHKSVSWYQQVLGQGPQFIFQYYEKEERGRGNFPDRFSARQFPNYSSELNVNALLLGDSALYLCASSSGTSSTGELFFGEGSRLTVL.

This clone was seen more than once but under ten times. V is TRBV12-3 or TRBV12-4 and J is TRBJ2-5, with D maybe TRBD1 (5 bases). This CDR3 contains 13 residues. V shed 3 bases and J shed 4 bases, with 9 bases lying between them. The CDR3 here is CASSFIQGETQYF. The CDR3 bases are TGTGCCAGCAGTTTTATCCAGGGAGAGACCCAGTACTTC.

The chain combines TRBV11-1 with TRBJ2-3, with 12 bases fitting TRBD1. The CDR3 extends over 15 amino acids. Germline trimming cut 4 bases from V and 4 bases from J; bases unmatched to any gene: 3. CDR1 SGHAT and CDR2 FQDESV come from the germline V gene (reference sequence). The CDR3 here is CASSSGQGASDTQYF. In DNA, the CDR3 is TGTGCCAGCAGCTCGGGACAGGGGGCCTCAGATACGCAGTATTTT.

The gene calls are TRBV12-5 and TRBJ2-1; D gene unclear. Per the germline V gene, CDR1 is LGHNT and CDR2 is FRNRAP. V was trimmed by 7 bases and J by 8 bases, leaving 9 bases between them. The CDR3 spans 11 residues. CDR3 amino acids: CASALFHEQFF. CDR3 coding DNA: TGTGCTAGTGCCCTCTTCCATGAGCAGTTCTTC. Looking up the rest from reference TRBV12-5 and TRBJ2-1 gives the full variable domain: DARVTQTPRHKVTEMGQEVTMRCQPILGHNTVFWYRQTMMQGLELLAYFRNRAPLDDSGMPKDRFSAEMPDATLATLKIQPSEPRDSAVYFCASALFHEQFFGPGTRLTVL.

A few counts support this clone. The chain combines TRBV28 with TRBJ1-2; D might be TRBD1 (6 bases). This CDR3 is built from 14 residues. V lost 4 bases, J lost 3 bases, and 12 bases lay in between. In germline, CDR1 is MDHEN, CDR2 SYDVKM. This CDR3 reads CASSSLGHDYGYTF. DNA for the CDR3: TGTGCCAGCAGTTCGTTGGGACACGACTATGGCTACACCTTC.

This clone showed up just a few times. The gene calls are TRBV12-3 or TRBV12-4 and TRBJ2-1, with D possibly being TRBD1 (6 bases). V lost 4 bases and J 9 bases, leaving 10 bases between the germline ends. This CDR3 contains 12 residues. This chain's CDR3 is CASSSTQGEQFF. CDR3 sequence (DNA): TGTGCCAGCAGTTCGACACAGGGTGAGCAGTTCTTC.

The table lists this clone with many counts. This chain uses TRBV5-4 with TRBJ2-5; D ambiguous. Germline V gives CDR1 SGHNT, CDR2 YYREEE (reference sequence). This CDR3 region has 17 residues. Trimming took 4 bases from V and 5 from J, leaving 24 bases between them. CDR3 protein: CASSAGPDPWSSETQYF. The CDR3, as DNA: TGTGCCAGCAGCGCCGGACCGGACCCGTGGTCATCGGAGACCCAGTACTTC.

This clone was found a few times. The V gene is TRBV4-2, the J gene TRBJ2-5; 8 bases map to TRBD2. This CDR3 contains 18 residues. Trimming cost V 0 bases and J 5 bases; bases outside gene matches: 14. Germline V CDR1 and CDR2: LGHNA, YNFKEQ. The DNA for the CDR3 is TGTGCCAGCAGCCAAGAGTCTGCGGGGGGCCGAGGGCGGGAGACCCAGTACTTC. Translation: CASSQESAGGRGRETQYF.

In this sample, this clone turned up a few times. V usage is TRBV6-1 and J usage is TRBJ1-6; 7 bases agree with TRBD1. The CDR3 length is 14 residues. The V gene's germline CDR1 is MNHNS and CDR2 SASEGT. V shed 7 bases and J 6 bases; nucleotides not matched to a gene: 6. The CDR3 DNA sequence: TGTGCCAGCAATCCCACAGGGGCTAATTCACCCCTCCACTTT. Its translation is CASNPTGANSPLHF.

This clone was seen at least ten times. A much bigger clone sits one base away, suggesting this may be a read error. CDR3 protein: CASSSGWTGLNF. The CDR3, as DNA: TGTGCCAGCAGTTCCGGTTGGACAGGGCTCAACTTC. The chain is built from TRBV28 and TRBJ2-4; the match to TRBD1 covers 8 bases. Per the germline V gene, CDR1 is MDHEN and CDR2 is SYDVKM. CDR3 length equals 12 residues.

This clone has at least ten counts. This sequence joins TRBV5-4 and TRBJ2-1; 9 nucleotides match TRBD2. Germline V gene lookup returns CDR1 SGHNT and CDR2 YYREEE (reference sequence). V lost 4 bases to trimming and J lost 3 bases; unmatched junction nucleotides: 5. This CDR3 is built from 15 residues. CDR3 nucleotides: TGTGCCAGCAGCCCGGTAGCGGGAGTCTACAATGAGCAGTTCTTC. It translates to CASSPVAGVYNEQFF. The full variable domain, its missing parts supplied by reference TRBV5-4 and TRBJ2-1, is ETGVTQSPTHLIKTRGQQVTLRCSSQSGHNTVSWYQQALGQGPQFIFQYYREEENGRGNFPPRFSGLQFPNYSSELNVNALELDDSALYLCASSPVAGVYNEQFFGPGTRLTVL.

The rearrangement joins TRBV5-1 to TRBJ2-2, with 11 positions matching TRBD2. V lost 5 bases, J lost 1 base, and 7 bases stayed unmatched. The CDR3 consists of 17 residues. CDR1 is SGHRS, CDR2 YFSETQ, per germline. The CDR3, as DNA: TGCGCCAGCAGTTCCGCTGGGACTAGCGGGAACACCGGGGAGCTGTTTTTT. The encoded protein is CASSSAGTSGNTGELFF.

This clone is medium-sized. Other DNA sequences from this sample encode an identical CDR3 as well. The gene calls are TRBV2 and TRBJ1-1; tentatively, D is TRBD1 (6 bases). The CDR3 loop spans 14 amino acids. V was pared by 3 bases and J by 4 bases, with 12 bases between. CDR1 SNHLY and CDR2 FYNNEI come from the germline V gene. This chain's CDR3 is CASSDVGGGTEAFF. CDR3 bases: TGTGCCAGCAGTGATGTCGGGGGCGGCACTGAAGCTTTCTTT. Based on the CDR3 plus reference TRBV2 and TRBJ1-1, the full variable domain is EPEVTQTPSHQVTQMGQEVILRCVPISNHLYFYWYRQILGQKVEFLVSFYNNEISEKSEIFDDQFSVERPDGSNFTLKIRSTKLEDSAMYFCASSDVGGGTEAFFGQGTRLTVV.

The genes are TRBV20-1 and TRBJ2-1, with 11 bases lining up with TRBD2. Germline loops: CDR1 DFQATT, CDR2 SNEGSKA (reference sequence). The CDR3 covers 15 residues. V was clipped by 6 bases and J by 8 bases; unmatched bases: 12. The CDR3 DNA reads TGCAGTGCCATTAGCGGGAGGGCCGATACGGATGAGCAGTTCTTC. Its translation: CSAISGRADTDEQFF.

The J gene is TRBJ2-7, the V gene TRBV4-1; D may correspond to TRBD1 or TRBD2 (5 bases each). Between the trimmed V and J ends, which lost 5 bases and 0 bases, there was a span of 8 bases. Germline CDR1 and CDR2: MGHRA and YSYEKL. The CDR3 spans 13 residues. The CDR3 loop reads CASSYGTSYEQYF. CDR3 DNA: TGCGCCAGCAGCTACGGGACCTCCTACGAGCAGTACTTC.

J is TRBJ1-6 and V is TRBV6-1, with D uncertain. This CDR3 comprises 13 residues. V gave up 6 bases and J gave up 7 bases, with 10 bases separating them. Germline-derived CDR1 and CDR2 are MNHNS and SASEGT. The CDR3 loop is CASSERRNSPLHF. CDR3 bases: TGTGCCAGCAGCGAAAGAAGGAATTCACCCCTCCACTTT.

This clone is medium-sized within its sample. V is TRBV12-3 or TRBV12-4 and J is TRBJ1-1; possibly TRBD1 for D (6 bases). The CDR3 is 13 amino acids. V was pared by 3 bases and J by 7 bases, with 12 bases between. The CDR3 nucleotides are TGTGCCAGCAGTTTCGGGGGGGCTAATGAAGCTTTCTTT. Translating gives CASSFGGANEAFF.